Here is one T cell receptor (beta chain) with its context. The data originate from a study of control samples from healthy donors and cancer patients. Libraries were prepared by immunoSEQ multiplex PCR; TCRdb keeps only in-frame clonotypes and omits some of them. Of approximately 92,000 clones listed, 85% to 95% are singletons. Germline values: CDR1 LGHDT, CDR2 YNNKEL (reference sequence). The CDR3 runs 14 residues. V lost 4 bases, J lost 3 bases, and 5 bases stayed unmatched. This TCR was recovered from a woman younger than 45 in good health. V gene TRBV3-1 (or the pseudogene TRBV3-2) combines with J gene TRBJ2-7; 8 bases match TRBD2. The specimen was blood. This CDR3 reads CASSLSGRGYEQYF. CDR3 coding DNA: TGTGCCAGCAGCCTCAGCGGGAGAGGCTACGAGCAGTACTTC.